This T cell receptor (beta chain) was captured in a study of T cells in Graves' hyperthyroidism and ophthalmopathy. CDR1 is MGHDK and CDR2 is SYGVNS in the germline V gene. V gave up 4 bases and J gave up 3 bases, with 6 bases separating them. CDR3 length equals 13 residues. RNA transcripts served as the template for amplifying TCR beta CDR3 regions. HTBI primers were employed in a first-round RT-PCR of the TCR CDR3. TCRdb reanalysed the multiplex PCR reads using MiXCR and keeps one entry per CDR3 protein. Counted here are approximately 610,000 distinct CDR3 sequences, under 15% occurring once; the ten biggest clones make up around 4.5%. Subjects with ophthalmopathy showed a Clinical Activity Score no lower than 3, a NOSPECS grade no lower than 4, and a duration shorter than 3 months.

The rearrangement uses TRBV25-1 and TRBJ2-2; D uncertain. This TCR was recovered from a middle-aged woman with Graves' ophthalmopathy. Sequenced material: blood. The chain's CDR3 is CASSAEYTGELFF. In DNA, the CDR3 is TGTGCCAGCAGTGCTGAGTACACCGGGGAGCTGTTTTTT.